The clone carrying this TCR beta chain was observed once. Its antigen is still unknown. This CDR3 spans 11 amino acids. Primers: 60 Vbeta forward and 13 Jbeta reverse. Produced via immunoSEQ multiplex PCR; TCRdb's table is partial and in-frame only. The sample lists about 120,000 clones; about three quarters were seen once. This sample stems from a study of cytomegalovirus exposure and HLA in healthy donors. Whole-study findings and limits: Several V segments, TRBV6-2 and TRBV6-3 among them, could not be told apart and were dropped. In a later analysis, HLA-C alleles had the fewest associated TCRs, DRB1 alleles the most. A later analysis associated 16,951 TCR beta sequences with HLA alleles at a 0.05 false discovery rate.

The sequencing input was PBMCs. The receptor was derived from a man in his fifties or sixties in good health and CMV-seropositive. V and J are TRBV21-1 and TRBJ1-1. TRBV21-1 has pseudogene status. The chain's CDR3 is CASRGNTEAFF. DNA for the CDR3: TGTGCCAGCCGGGGGAACACTGAAGCTTTCTTT.